This paragraph reports one T cell receptor (beta chain). As yet, its antigen is unknown. This sample is part of a study of identical twins. Using its own MiXCR run on the 5' RACE reads, TCRdb lists one record per CDR3 protein. In the table there are approximately 490,000 distinct CDR3 sequences, about 20% of which are singletons. Study-level points and caveats: The analysis was cross-sectional rather than longitudinal within donors. Twin-shared out-of-frame alpha sequences showed excess low generation probability. Zero-insertion findings could be partly confounded by invariant cells (MAIT and iNKT cells).

The germline CDR1 and CDR2 sequences are WNHNN and SYGVQD (reference sequence). The CDR3 runs 14 residues. The J segment lost 4 bases and the V segment lost 6 bases, leaving 3 bases of the junction unmatched. Separately, the same data were catalogued under a study of yellow fever vaccine responses in identical twins.

Sequenced sample: CD4+ T cells sorted from blood. The origin of this receptor is a woman aged 18-29 years in good health. This chain joins TRBV10-1 and TRBJ2-1; 10 nucleotides line up with TRBD2. The CDR3, as DNA: TGCGCCAGCAGCGGACTAGCGGCTTACAATGAGCAGTTCTTC. Translating it yields CASSGLAAYNEQFF.